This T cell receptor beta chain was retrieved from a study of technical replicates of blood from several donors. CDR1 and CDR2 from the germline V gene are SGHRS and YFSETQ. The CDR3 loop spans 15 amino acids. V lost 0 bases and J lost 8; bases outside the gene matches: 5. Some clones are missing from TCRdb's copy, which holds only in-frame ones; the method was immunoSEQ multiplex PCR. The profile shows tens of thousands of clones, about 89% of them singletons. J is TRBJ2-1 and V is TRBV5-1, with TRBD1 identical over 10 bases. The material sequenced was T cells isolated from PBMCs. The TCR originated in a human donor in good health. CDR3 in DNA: TGCGCCAGCAGCTTGGAGGGACAGGGGTTGGATGAGCAGTTCTTC. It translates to CASSLEGQGLDEQFF.